The 16 T cell receptor beta chains listed next were all sequenced from one sample in a study of T cell responses to AZD1222 COVID-19 vaccine. Data came from immunoSEQ multiplex PCR; TCRdb stores just in-frame clones and leaves some out. The table lists 150,000 to 190,000 clones, more than 85% of them singletons. The sample in question was peripheral blood, obtained 28 days after the second AZD1222 dose. Receptor source: an adult who received the AZD1222 COVID-19 vaccine.

The rearrangement links TRBV27 to TRBJ2-7; perhaps D is TRBD1 or TRBD2 (5 bases each). The V gene lost 6 bases and the J gene lost 4 bases, with 16 bases spanning the gap. This CDR3 is 14 amino acids long. Germline V lookup: CDR1 MNHEY, CDR2 SMNVEV (reference sequence). CDR3 coding DNA: TGTGCCAGCAGCCTAGCCGCCCAGGGATACGAGCAGTACTTC. Translating it yields CASSLAAQGYEQYF.

This chain connects TRBV3-1 (or the pseudogene TRBV3-2) to TRBJ1-2; 8 positions agree with TRBD1. Looked up from germline, CDR1 is LGHDT and CDR2 is YNNKEL (reference sequence). V trimming: 1 base; J trimming: 3 bases; junction bases outside the gene matches: 13. The CDR3 consists of 18 residues. The DNA for the CDR3 is TGTGCCAGCAGCCAAGGGGGCCTGCCGGGACAGGTACACTATGGCTACACCTTC. This codes for CASSQGGLPGQVHYGYTF.

The rearrangement uses TRBV2 and TRBJ1-2; D may be TRBD1 (5 bases). Per the germline V gene, CDR1 is SNHLY and CDR2 is FYNNEI. The CDR3 consists of 12 residues. Trimming removed 7 bases from V and 4 bases from J, with 10 bases in between. The CDR3: CASNPGSYGYTF. CDR3 nucleotide sequence: TGTGCCAGCAACCCAGGGAGCTATGGCTACACCTTC.

This sequence joins TRBV19 and TRBJ1-1, with 11 bases that match TRBD1. The V gene's germline CDR1 is LNHDA and CDR2 SQIVND (reference sequence). The J segment lost 6 bases and the V segment lost 5 bases, leaving 2 bases of the junction unmatched. The CDR3 totals 13 residues. CDR3 region: CASSGQGAAEAFF. In nucleotides, the CDR3 is TGTGCCAGTAGTGGACAGGGGGCCGCTGAAGCTTTCTTT.

CDR3 in DNA: TGCGCCAGCAGTCTGGGATCCGACGGTTCAGGGAACTATGGCTACACCTTC. This codes for CASSLGSDGSGNYGYTF. The V call is TRBV23-1, the J call TRBJ1-2; tentative D call: TRBD1 (5 bases). TRBV23-1 is given ORF status, its function remaining uncertain. The CDR3 length is 17 residues. Deletions cut 4 bases from V and 2 bases from J, with 20 bases between.

Comments on this clone: The same CDR3 is also encoded by other DNA sequences in this sample. The chain uses TRBV27 and TRBJ1-2, with TRBD1 as a possible D gene (6 bases). Trimming removed 5 bases at V and 0 bases at J, with 10 bases between. Germline-derived CDR1 and CDR2 are MNHEY and SMNVEV (reference sequence). The CDR3 has 14 residues. The CDR3 nucleotides read TGTGCCAGCAGTATACAGGGAGCTAACTATGGCTACACCTTC. Translated: CASSIQGANYGYTF.

The chain uses TRBV6-5 and TRBJ1-1; D not certain. In germline, CDR1 is MNHEY, CDR2 SVGAGI. This CDR3 contains 15 residues. V was pared by 3 bases and J by 0 bases, with 11 bases between. The CDR3 DNA reads as TGTGCCAGCAGTTATTCGACACATATGAACACTGAAGCTTTCTTT. Residues: CASSYSTHMNTEAFF.

This rearrangement joins TRBV27 to TRBJ1-1; D not certain. The CDR3 totals 9 residues. Trimming took 9 bases from V and 10 from J, leaving 9 bases between them. CDR1 and CDR2 from the germline V gene are MNHEY and SMNVEV (reference sequence). The CDR3 region has the DNA TGTGCCAGTCCATCTGGAGCTTTCTTT. Translation: CASPSGAFF.

J is TRBJ2-7 and V is TRBV27; D remains ambiguous. The CDR3 is made up of 14 amino acids. V lost 5 bases, J lost 6 bases, and 17 bases lay in between. Germline CDR1 is MNHEY and CDR2 is SMNVEV (reference sequence). CDR3 sequence reads: CASSPFGPSVEQYF. CDR3 bases: TGTGCCAGCAGTCCATTTGGGCCCTCAGTCGAGCAGTACTTC.

This chain links TRBV6-5 with TRBJ1-3; D is unclear. The CDR3 length is 14 residues. From germline, CDR1 is MNHEY and CDR2 SVGAGI. Trimming shortened V by 3 bases and J by 0 bases, and 6 bases separated the two germline ends. CDR3: CASSYMSSGNTIYF. The CDR3 nucleotides are TGTGCCAGCAGTTATATGAGCTCTGGAAACACCATATATTTT.

This clone was seen a handful of times. V is TRBV3-1 (or the pseudogene TRBV3-2) and J is TRBJ1-2; 7 positions match TRBD1. CDR3 size: 14 residues. The germline CDR1 and CDR2 sequences are LGHDT and YNNKEL (reference sequence). Trimming removed 1 base from V and 8 bases from J; junction bases left unmatched: 7. CDR3: CASSQGGGAGGYTF. Here the CDR3 DNA reads TGTGCCAGCAGCCAAGGAGGGGGCGCCGGGGGCTACACCTTC.

The chain combines TRBV14 with TRBJ1-1; D is ambiguous. Germline V gene sequence: CDR1 SGHDN, CDR2 FVKESK. The CDR3 runs 13 residues. V gave up 2 bases and J gave up 4 bases, with 8 bases separating them. CDR3 sequence reads: CASSQNYGTEAFF. In DNA, the CDR3 is TGTGCCAGCAGCCAAAACTACGGCACTGAAGCTTTCTTT.

This clone was observed a handful of times. The chain carries TRBV27 and TRBJ2-7; D is ambiguous. Germline CDR1 reads MNHEY; CDR2 reads SMNVEV (reference sequence). Between the trimmed V and J ends, which lost 6 bases and 6 bases, there was a span of 12 bases. The CDR3 spans 12 residues. This CDR3 reads CASRRPTGEQYF. The CDR3 nucleotides are TGTGCCAGCAGACGACCGACTGGCGAGCAGTACTTC.

Worth noting for this clone: Different DNA sequences within this sample yield the same CDR3. The chain's CDR3 is CASSLTVNTEAFF. The CDR3 nucleotides read TGTGCCAGCAGCTTAACGGTAAACACTGAAGCTTTCTTT. The genes are TRBV11-3 and TRBJ1-1, with D hard to call. The germline V gene encodes CDR1 SGHNT and CDR2 YENEEA. The CDR3 covers 13 residues. The ends were cut back, 2 bases at V and 2 bases at J, with 6 bases in the middle.

V and J are TRBV5-4 and TRBJ2-1, with D maybe TRBD1 (5 bases). CDR1 SGHNT and CDR2 YYREEE come from the germline V gene (reference sequence). V was cut by 0 bases and J by 9 bases, with 13 bases left in between. The CDR3 runs 14 residues. The CDR3 region has the DNA TGTGCCAGCAGCTTGGGAAGGGGCATGAGTGAGCAGTTCTTC. It codes for CASSLGRGMSEQFF.

V usage is TRBV6-5 and J usage is TRBJ1-5, with 7 bases fitting TRBD1. The V gene's germline CDR1 is MNHEY and CDR2 SVGAGI. V lost 8 bases and J lost 4; bases outside the gene matches: 8. This CDR3 comprises 14 residues. The CDR3 here is CASGRGTANQPQHF. The DNA of the CDR3 is TGTGCCAGCGGGCGGGGGACAGCGAATCAGCCCCAGCATTTT.